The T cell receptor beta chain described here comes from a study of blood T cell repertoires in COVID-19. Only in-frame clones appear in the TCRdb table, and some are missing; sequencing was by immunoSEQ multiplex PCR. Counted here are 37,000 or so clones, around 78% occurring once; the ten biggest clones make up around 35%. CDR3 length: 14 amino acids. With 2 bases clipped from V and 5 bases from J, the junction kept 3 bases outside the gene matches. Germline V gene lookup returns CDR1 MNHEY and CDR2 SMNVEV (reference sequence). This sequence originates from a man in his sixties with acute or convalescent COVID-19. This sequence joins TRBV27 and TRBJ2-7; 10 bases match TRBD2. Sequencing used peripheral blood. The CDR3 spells CASSLPGLANEQYF. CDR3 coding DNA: TGTGCCAGCAGTTTACCGGGACTAGCGAACGAGCAGTACTTC.